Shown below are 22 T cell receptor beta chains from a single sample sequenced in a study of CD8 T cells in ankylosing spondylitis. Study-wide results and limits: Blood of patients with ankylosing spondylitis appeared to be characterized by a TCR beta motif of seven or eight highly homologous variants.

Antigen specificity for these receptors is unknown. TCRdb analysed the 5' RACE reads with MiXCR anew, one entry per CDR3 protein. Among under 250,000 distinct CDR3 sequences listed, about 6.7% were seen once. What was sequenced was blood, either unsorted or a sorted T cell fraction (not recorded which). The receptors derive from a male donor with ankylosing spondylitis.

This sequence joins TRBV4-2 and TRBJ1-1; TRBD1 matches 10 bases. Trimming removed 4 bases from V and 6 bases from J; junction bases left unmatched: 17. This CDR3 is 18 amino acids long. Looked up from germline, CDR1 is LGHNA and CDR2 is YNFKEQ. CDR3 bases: TGTGCCAGCAGCCCCTCAAAGACAGGGGGCTCGGGCCGGCCTGAAGCTTTCTTT. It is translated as CASSPSKTGGSGRPEAFF.

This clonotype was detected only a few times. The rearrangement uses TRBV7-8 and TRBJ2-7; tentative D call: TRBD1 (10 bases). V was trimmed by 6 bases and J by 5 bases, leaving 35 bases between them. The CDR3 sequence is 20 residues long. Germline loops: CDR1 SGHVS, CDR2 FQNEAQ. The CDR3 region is CASRLPRGQGFSGRRDEQYF. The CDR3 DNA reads TGTGCCAGCAGATTACCCAGGGGACAGGGGTTTAGCGGGAGACGCGACGAGCAGTACTTC.

CDR3 region: CASSPRRAGAPYEQYF. In DNA, the CDR3 is TGTGCCAGCTCACCCCGGAGAGCGGGGGCCCCCTACGAGCAGTACTTC. This rearrangement joins TRBV18 to TRBJ2-7; 8 bases line up with TRBD2. Germline trimming cut 3 bases from V and 2 bases from J; bases unmatched to any gene: 9. Germline V lookup: CDR1 KGHSH, CDR2 LQKENI. The CDR3 has 16 amino acids.

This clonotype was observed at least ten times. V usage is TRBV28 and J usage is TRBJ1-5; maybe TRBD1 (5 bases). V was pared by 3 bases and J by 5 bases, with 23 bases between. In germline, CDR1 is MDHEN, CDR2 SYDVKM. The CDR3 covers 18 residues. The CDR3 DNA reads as TGTGCCAGCAGTTTCCCCCCCAGTGGACACCTTTCCGATCAGCCCCAGCATTTT. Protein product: CASSFPPSGHLSDQPQHF.

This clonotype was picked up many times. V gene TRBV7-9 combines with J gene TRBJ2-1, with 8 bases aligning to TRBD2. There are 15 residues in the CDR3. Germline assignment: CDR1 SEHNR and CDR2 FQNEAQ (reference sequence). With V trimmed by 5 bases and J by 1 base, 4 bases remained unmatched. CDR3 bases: TGTGCCAGCAGCATGAGCGGGGGTTCCTACAATGAGCAGTTCTTC. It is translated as CASSMSGGSYNEQFF.

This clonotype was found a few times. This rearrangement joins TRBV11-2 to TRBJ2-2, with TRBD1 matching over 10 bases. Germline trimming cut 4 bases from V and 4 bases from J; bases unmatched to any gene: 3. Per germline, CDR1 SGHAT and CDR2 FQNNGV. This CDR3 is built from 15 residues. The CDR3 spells CASSYRTGGTGELFF. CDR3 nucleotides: TGTGCCAGCAGCTACAGGACAGGGGGCACCGGGGAGCTGTTTTTT.

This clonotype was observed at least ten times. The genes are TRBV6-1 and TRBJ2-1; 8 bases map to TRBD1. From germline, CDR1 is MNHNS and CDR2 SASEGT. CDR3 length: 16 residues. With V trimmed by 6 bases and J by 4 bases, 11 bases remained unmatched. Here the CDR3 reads CASSPAGTGDYNEQFF. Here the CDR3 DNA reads TGTGCCAGCAGCCCCGCCGGGACAGGCGATTACAATGAGCAGTTCTTC.

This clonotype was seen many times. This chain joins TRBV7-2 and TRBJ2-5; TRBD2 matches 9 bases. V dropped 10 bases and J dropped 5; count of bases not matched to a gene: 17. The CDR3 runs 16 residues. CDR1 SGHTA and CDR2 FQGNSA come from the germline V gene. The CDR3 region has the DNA TGTGCCACCTCGGGTGGGGTAGCGGGAGTAGGGGAGACCCAGTACTTC. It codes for CATSGGVAGVGETQYF.

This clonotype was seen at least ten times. The CDR3 DNA follows: TGTGCCAGCAGCCCTGGGACAGTCCATGAGCAGTTCTTC. Amino acid sequence: CASSPGTVHEQFF. The chain couples TRBV11-2 to TRBJ2-1; TRBD1 agrees at 7 bases. V trimming: 5 bases; J trimming: 8 bases; junction bases outside the gene matches: 6. The germline V gene has CDR1 SGHAT and CDR2 FQNNGV. The CDR3 is 13 amino acids.

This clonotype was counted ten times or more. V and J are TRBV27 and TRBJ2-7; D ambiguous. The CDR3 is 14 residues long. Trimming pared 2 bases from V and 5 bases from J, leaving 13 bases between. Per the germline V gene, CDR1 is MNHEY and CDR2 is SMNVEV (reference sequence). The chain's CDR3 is CASSLVGSGDEQYF. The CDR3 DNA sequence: TGTGCCAGCAGTTTAGTCGGTTCTGGGGACGAGCAGTACTTC.

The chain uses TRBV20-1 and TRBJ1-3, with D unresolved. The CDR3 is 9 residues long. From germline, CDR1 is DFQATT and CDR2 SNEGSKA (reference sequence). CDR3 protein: CKRKDTIYF. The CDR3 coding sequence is TGCAAAAGGAAGGACACCATATATTTT.

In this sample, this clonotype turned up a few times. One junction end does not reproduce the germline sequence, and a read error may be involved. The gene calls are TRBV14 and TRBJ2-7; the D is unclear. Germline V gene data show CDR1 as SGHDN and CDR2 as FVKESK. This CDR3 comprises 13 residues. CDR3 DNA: TGTGCCAGCAGTCAAGGGCCCTCCTTCGAGCAGTACTTC. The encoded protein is CASSQGPSFEQYF.

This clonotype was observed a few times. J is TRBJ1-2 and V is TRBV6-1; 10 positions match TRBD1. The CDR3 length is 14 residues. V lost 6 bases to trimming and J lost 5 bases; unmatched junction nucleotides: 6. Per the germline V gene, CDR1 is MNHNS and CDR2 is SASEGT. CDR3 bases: TGTGCCAGCAGCCTGAGACAGGGGGCGTATGGCTACACCTTC. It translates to CASSLRQGAYGYTF.

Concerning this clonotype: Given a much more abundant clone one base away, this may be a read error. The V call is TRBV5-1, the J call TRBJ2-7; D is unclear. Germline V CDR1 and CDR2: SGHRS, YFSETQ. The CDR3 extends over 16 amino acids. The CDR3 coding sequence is TGCACCAGCAGCTCGAACCTGGCAGGTTCTAACTACGAGCAGTACTTC. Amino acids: CTSSSNLAGSNYEQYF.

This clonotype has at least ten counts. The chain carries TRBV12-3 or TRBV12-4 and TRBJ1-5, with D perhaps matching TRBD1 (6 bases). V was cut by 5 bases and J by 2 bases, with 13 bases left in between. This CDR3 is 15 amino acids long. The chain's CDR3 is CASSAGTSRNQPQHF. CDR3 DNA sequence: TGTGCCAGCAGTGCCGGGACATCACGCAATCAGCCCCAGCATTTT.

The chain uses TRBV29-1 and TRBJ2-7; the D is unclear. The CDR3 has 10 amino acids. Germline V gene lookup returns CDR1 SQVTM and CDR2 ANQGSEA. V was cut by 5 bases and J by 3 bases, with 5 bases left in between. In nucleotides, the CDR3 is TGCAGCGTTATAGTCTACGAGCAGTACTTC. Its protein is CSVIVYEQYF.

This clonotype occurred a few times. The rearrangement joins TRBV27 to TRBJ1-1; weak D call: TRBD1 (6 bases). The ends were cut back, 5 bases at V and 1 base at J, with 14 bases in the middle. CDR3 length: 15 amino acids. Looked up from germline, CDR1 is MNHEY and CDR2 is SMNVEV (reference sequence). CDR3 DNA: TGTGCCAGCAGTGCCTCACAGGGACGGAACACTGAAGCTTTCTTT. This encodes CASSASQGRNTEAFF.

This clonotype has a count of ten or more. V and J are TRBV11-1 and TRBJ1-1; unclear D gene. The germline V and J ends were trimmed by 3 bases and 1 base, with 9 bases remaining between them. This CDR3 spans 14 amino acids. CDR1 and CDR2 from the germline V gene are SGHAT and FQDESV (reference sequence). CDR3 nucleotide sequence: TGTGCCAGCAGCTTTTCGACTCCGAACACTGAAGCTTTCTTT. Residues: CASSFSTPNTEAFF.

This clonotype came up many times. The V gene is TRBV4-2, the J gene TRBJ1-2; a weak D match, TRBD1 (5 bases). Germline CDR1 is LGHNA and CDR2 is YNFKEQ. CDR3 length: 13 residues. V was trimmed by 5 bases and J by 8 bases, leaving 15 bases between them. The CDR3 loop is CASSLWQGDGYTF. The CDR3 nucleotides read TGTGCCAGCAGCTTGTGGCAGGGCGACGGCTACACCTTC.

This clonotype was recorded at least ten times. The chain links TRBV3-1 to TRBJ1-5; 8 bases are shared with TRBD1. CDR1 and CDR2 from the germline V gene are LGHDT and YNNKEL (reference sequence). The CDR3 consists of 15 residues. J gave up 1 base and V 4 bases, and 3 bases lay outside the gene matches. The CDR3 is CASSRYRGSNQPQHF. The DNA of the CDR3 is TGTGCCAGCAGCCGATACAGGGGGAGCAATCAGCCCCAGCATTTT.

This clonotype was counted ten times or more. The DNA for the CDR3 is TGCGCCAGCAGCTGGTGGGACGGAAGCTCCTACGAGCAGTACTTC. Translated: CASSWWDGSSYEQYF. This chain links TRBV5-1 with TRBJ2-7; D possibly uses TRBD1 or TRBD2 (5 bases each). Germline V gene lookup returns CDR1 SGHRS and CDR2 YFSETQ. The CDR3 contains 15 residues. V gave up 3 bases and J gave up 0 bases, with 13 bases separating them.

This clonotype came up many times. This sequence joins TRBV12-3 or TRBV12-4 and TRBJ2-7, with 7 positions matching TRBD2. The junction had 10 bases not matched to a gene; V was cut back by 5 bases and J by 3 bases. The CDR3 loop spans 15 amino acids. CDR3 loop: CASSKGRGGDYEQYF. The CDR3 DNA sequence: TGTGCCAGCAGTAAGGGGAGGGGCGGGGACTACGAGCAGTACTTC.